This T cell receptor beta chain originates from a study of blood T cell repertoires in COVID-19. Study-wide context: The analysed material was cDNA or gDNA that came from T cells, B-cell-depleted T cells, or PBMCs.

Between the trimmed V and J ends, which lost 4 bases and 2 bases, there was a span of 11 bases. This CDR3 spans 13 amino acids. Germline values: CDR1 SQVTM, CDR2 ANQGSEA. In the original processing: Counts of nucleated cells, estimated from reference gene primer amplification, were obtained. The table came from immunoSEQ multiplex PCR; TCRdb's copy has only in-frame clones and leaves some out. V and J calls and clone size are as listed in that table; D and trimming were resolved from the DNA. The sample holds 150,000 to 200,000 clones, about 82% seen once. The chain couples TRBV29-1 to TRBJ1-2; D possibly corresponds to TRBD1 (5 bases). Sequencing was done on a sample of peripheral blood. The sequence was obtained from a man aged 50-60 years with active or convalescent COVID-19. CDR3 amino acids: CSVAHRLNYGYTF. For the CDR3, the DNA is TGCAGCGTTGCCCACAGGTTAAACTATGGCTACACCTTC.